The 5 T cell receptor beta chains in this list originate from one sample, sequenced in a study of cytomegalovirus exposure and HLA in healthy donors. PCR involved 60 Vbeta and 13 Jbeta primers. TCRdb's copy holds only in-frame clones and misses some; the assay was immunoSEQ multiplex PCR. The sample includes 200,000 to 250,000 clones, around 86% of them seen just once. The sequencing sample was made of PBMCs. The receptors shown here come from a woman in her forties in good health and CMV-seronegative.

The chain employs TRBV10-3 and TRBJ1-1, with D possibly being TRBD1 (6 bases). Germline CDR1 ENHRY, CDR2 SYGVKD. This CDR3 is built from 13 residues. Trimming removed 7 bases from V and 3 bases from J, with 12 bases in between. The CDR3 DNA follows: TGTGCCATCAAACAGGGCCTCGACACTGAAGCTTTCTTT. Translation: CAIKQGLDTEAFF.

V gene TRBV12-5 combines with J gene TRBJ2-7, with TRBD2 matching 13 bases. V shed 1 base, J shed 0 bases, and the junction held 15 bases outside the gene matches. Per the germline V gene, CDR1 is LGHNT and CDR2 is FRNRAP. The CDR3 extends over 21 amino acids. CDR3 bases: TGTGCTAGTGGTTTGGGGGGAACTAGCGGGAGGGCCGTTGTCCTCTCCTACGAGCAGTACTTC. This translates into CASGLGGTSGRAVVLSYEQYF. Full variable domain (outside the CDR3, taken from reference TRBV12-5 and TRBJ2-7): DARVTQTPRHKVTEMGQEVTMRCQPILGHNTVFWYRQTMMQGLELLAYFRNRAPLDDSGMPKDRFSAEMPDATLATLKIQPSEPRDSAVYFCASGLGGTSGRAVVLSYEQYFGPGTRLTVT.

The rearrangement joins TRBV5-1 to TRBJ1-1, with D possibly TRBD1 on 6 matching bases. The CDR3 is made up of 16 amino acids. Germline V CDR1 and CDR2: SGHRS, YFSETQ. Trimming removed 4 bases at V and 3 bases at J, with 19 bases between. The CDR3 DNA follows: TGCGCCAGCAGCGAACCGGGACACACAGAGGACACTGAAGCTTTCTTT. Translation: CASSEPGHTEDTEAFF. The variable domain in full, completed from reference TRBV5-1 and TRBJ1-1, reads KAGVTQTPRYLIKTRGQQVTLSCSPISGHRSVSWYQQTPGQGLQFLFEYFSETQRNKGNFPGRFSGRQFSNSRSEMNVSTLELGDSALYLCASSEPGHTEDTEAFFGQGTRLTVV.

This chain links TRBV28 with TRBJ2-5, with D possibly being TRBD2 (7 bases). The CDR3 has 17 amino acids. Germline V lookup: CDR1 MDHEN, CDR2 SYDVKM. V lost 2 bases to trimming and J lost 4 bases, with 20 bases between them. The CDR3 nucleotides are TGTGCCAGCAGTTTAGGGCCCTGGGGGGGCGGGTCAGAGACCCAGTACTTC. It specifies CASSLGPWGGGSETQYF.

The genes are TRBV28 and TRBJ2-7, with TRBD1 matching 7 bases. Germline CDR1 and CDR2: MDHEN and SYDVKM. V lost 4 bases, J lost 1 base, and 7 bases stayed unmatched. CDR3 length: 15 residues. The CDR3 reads CASSSQGVGSYEQYF. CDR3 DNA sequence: TGTGCCAGCAGTTCTCAGGGGGTGGGGTCCTACGAGCAGTACTTC.